These 8 T cell receptor beta chains were sequenced from one sample in a study of cytomegalovirus exposure and HLA in healthy donors (TCRdb year 2017). Library preparation employed the immunoSEQ multiplex PCR assay. For the multiplex PCR, a mixture combining 60 forward primers for TCR Vbeta segments and 13 reverse primers for TCR Jbeta segments was used. TCRdb carries this immuneACCESS record with in-frame sequences only. Its versions omit some clonotypes, under half of them owing to an unresolved V gene in the studies checked, with the rest unexplained. In all, the sample holds some 95,000 clones, and around four fifths of those were seen once. Of the sample, around 7.3% is held by the ten largest clones. Sequencing was carried out using PBMCs. The receptors were gathered from a man aged 50-60 years in good health and CMV-seropositive.

The V and J genes are TRBV21-1 and TRBJ2-7; the DNA was not compared with TRBD1, the D call given in the table. TRBV21-1 is annotated as a pseudogene. The CDR3 length is 16 residues. The CDR3 DNA follows: TGTGCCAGCAGTGTTAACAGGGGCTTCCTCTCCTACGAGCAGTACTTC. Residues: CASSVNRGFLSYEQYF.

The V gene is TRBV29-1, the J gene TRBJ1-4; no clear D gene. This CDR3 comprises 11 residues. CDR1 is SQVTM and CDR2 is ANQGSEA in the germline V gene. V was shortened by 4 bases and J by 7 bases, with 7 bases between the two germline ends. The CDR3 DNA sequence: TGCAGCGTTGGCTCGGTTGAAAAACTGTTTTTT. Protein product: CSVGSVEKLFF.

The genes are TRBV4-2 and TRBJ2-1, with 9 nucleotides matching TRBD2. J lost 4 bases, V lost 0 bases, and 4 bases had no gene match. From germline, CDR1 is LGHNA and CDR2 YNFKEQ. The CDR3 has 16 amino acids. CDR3 residues: CASSQDWGLAYNEQFF. DNA of the CDR3: TGTGCCAGCAGCCAAGACTGGGGACTAGCTTACAATGAGCAGTTCTTC.

V gene TRBV10-3 combines with J gene TRBJ1-5; TRBD1 might be the D (6 bases). Trimming removed 10 bases at V and 3 bases at J, with 13 bases between. In germline, CDR1 is ENHRY, CDR2 SYGVKD. This CDR3 has 13 residues. The CDR3 coding sequence is TGTGCCACCCACCGGGACAACAATCAGCCCCAGCATTTT. Residues: CATHRDNNQPQHF.

This clone has a handful of counts. J is TRBJ1-5 and V is TRBV19, with TRBD1 as a possible D gene (6 bases). CDR1 is LNHDA and CDR2 is SQIVND in the germline V gene (reference sequence). The ends were cut back, 3 bases at V and 1 base at J, with 22 bases in the middle. CDR3 size: 19 residues. The CDR3 nucleotides are TGTGCCAGTAGTATCCCTTGGGGCGATCTTGGGGGCAGCAATCAGCCCCAGCATTTT. This translates into CASSIPWGDLGGSNQPQHF.

This rearrangement joins TRBV11-2 to TRBJ2-1; D perhaps matches TRBD2 (5 bases). Germline V gene data show CDR1 as SGHAT and CDR2 as FQNNGV. The CDR3 is made up of 15 amino acids. V was shortened by 4 bases and J by 0 bases, with 10 bases between the two germline ends. The CDR3 loop reads CASSYDTSSYNEQFF. The CDR3 DNA reads as TGTGCCAGCAGCTACGACACTAGCTCCTACAATGAGCAGTTCTTC.

Notes on this clone: A read error may produce the germline difference seen at one junction end. The V gene is TRBV7-7, the J gene TRBJ2-5; 7 positions agree with TRBD2. Germline V gene sequence: CDR1 SSHAT, CDR2 FNYEAQ (reference sequence). The CDR3 length is 17 residues. CDR3 nucleotide sequence: TGTGCTAGCAGCTTAACGTATATCGGTGGGGAGGGGGAGACCCAGTACTTC. The encoded protein is CASSLTYIGGEGETQYF.

The V and J genes are TRBV7-2 and TRBJ1-2; D perhaps matches TRBD1 (5 bases). This CDR3 region has 14 residues. Germline CDR1 is SGHTA and CDR2 is FQGNSA. V gave up 2 bases and J gave up 8 bases, with 15 bases separating them. CDR3 coding DNA: TGTGCCAGCAGCTTAAGTGGAGGGGTTCGGGGCTACACCTTC. It encodes CASSLSGGVRGYTF.